This TCR beta chain was recovered during a study of blood T cell repertoires in COVID-19. Study-wide context: From the United States, Italy and Spain came samples of acute and convalescent COVID-19.

Methods used by the authors: Amplifying reference gene primers gave estimates of nucleated cell counts. The data were produced by immunoSEQ multiplex PCR, yet TCRdb's version contains in-frame clones alone and is incomplete. V, J and clone size are those of that table, while D and trimming were read from the DNA. The sample carries about 190,000 clones, about nine tenths recorded once. V dropped 8 bases and J dropped 0; count of bases not matched to a gene: 1. CDR1 WSHSY and CDR2 SAAADI come from the germline V gene. This CDR3 is built from 13 residues. Sequences were obtained from peripheral blood. This rearrangement joins TRBV10-2 to TRBJ2-1; 7 bases are a match to TRBD1. This TCR came from a young man with active or convalescent COVID-19. The CDR3 nucleotides read TGCGCCAGCCGGGACAGCTCCTACAATGAGCAGTTCTTC. Protein product: CASRDSSYNEQFF.